The 25 T cell receptor beta chains presented below share a single source sample, sequenced in a study of blood T cell repertoires in COVID-19. The data were produced by immunoSEQ multiplex PCR, yet TCRdb's version contains in-frame clones alone and is incomplete. The repertoire holds around 260,000 clones, with roughly 85% as singletons. The source material was peripheral blood. The receptors derive from a human donor in a cohort sampled during active COVID-19.

This chain links TRBV28 with TRBJ1-2; D is perhaps TRBD1 (5 bases). V lost 7 bases and J 8 bases, leaving 17 bases between the germline ends. Germline assignment: CDR1 MDHEN and CDR2 SYDVKM. The CDR3 extends over 13 amino acids. DNA for the CDR3: TGTGCCAGCACCTATCCTGTGGGGCGCGGCTACACCTTC. Translated: CASTYPVGRGYTF.

In DNA form, the CDR3 reads TGTGCCAGCAGTTTTGGGCAGAACTATGGCTACACCTTC. Its translation: CASSFGQNYGYTF. The chain uses TRBV28 and TRBJ1-2; D is uncertain. Between the trimmed V and J ends, which lost 3 bases and 2 bases, there was a span of 7 bases. This CDR3 has 13 residues. From germline, CDR1 is MDHEN and CDR2 SYDVKM.

This chain connects TRBV10-3 to TRBJ1-5; D perhaps matches TRBD1 (6 bases). The CDR3 totals 13 residues. V was trimmed by 7 bases and J by 1 base, leaving 8 bases between them. Germline V lookup: CDR1 ENHRY, CDR2 SYGVKD. CDR3 DNA: TGTGCCATCAACAGGGAGAGCAATCAGCCCCAGCATTTT. It specifies CAINRESNQPQHF.

DNA for the CDR3: TGTGCCAGCAGCGTAGGACTAGCGGGAGGGCTAAGCTCCTACAATGAGCAGTTCTTC. Protein: CASSVGLAGGLSSYNEQFF. The chain couples TRBV9 to TRBJ2-1, with 14 bases lining up with TRBD2. From germline, CDR1 is SGDLS and CDR2 YYNGEE. Trimming at V came to 0 bases and at J to 0 bases, leaving 5 bases not matched to a gene. CDR3 size: 19 residues. The entire variable domain, with the rest obtained from reference TRBV9 and TRBJ2-1, is as follows: DSGVTQTPKHLITATGQRVTLRCSPRSGDLSVYWYQQSLDQGLQFLIQYYNGEERAKGNILERFSAQQFPDLHSELNLSSLELGDSALYFCASSVGLAGGLSSYNEQFFGPGTRLTVL.

V usage is TRBV28 and J usage is TRBJ2-4; 7 nucleotides align to TRBD2. With V trimmed by 3 bases and J by 2 bases, 4 bases remained unmatched. Germline CDR1 and CDR2: MDHEN and SYDVKM. The CDR3 extends over 15 amino acids. CDR3 DNA: TGTGCCAGCAGTTTGGCGGGAGTAACCAAAAACATTCAGTACTTC. It yields the protein CASSLAGVTKNIQYF.

The chain carries TRBV27 and TRBJ1-1; 7 bases fit TRBD1. The V segment lost 4 bases and the J segment 7 bases; nucleotides outside the gene matches: 6. This CDR3 contains 13 residues. Germline-derived CDR1 and CDR2 are MNHEY and SMNVEV (reference sequence). CDR3 sequence reads: CASSSSQGVEAFF. The CDR3 bases are TGTGCCAGCAGTTCCTCGCAGGGGGTTGAAGCTTTCTTT.

This sequence joins TRBV7-9 and TRBJ2-7; D is undetermined. The CDR3 has 12 amino acids. Germline V gives CDR1 SEHNR, CDR2 FQNEAQ (reference sequence). V was clipped by 5 bases and J by 3 bases, with 8 bases between them. CDR3 bases: TGTGCCAGCAGCGCCCAGTACTACGAGCAGTACTTC. As protein: CASSAQYYEQYF.

The rearrangement uses TRBV5-6 and TRBJ2-7, with 8 bases identical to TRBD2. This CDR3 has 14 amino acids. V shed 3 bases, J shed 6 bases, and the junction held 8 bases outside the gene matches. CDR1 is SGHDT, CDR2 YYEEEE, per germline. In nucleotides, the CDR3 is TGTGCCAGCAGCTCGGGACTAGGGTTATTCGAGCAGTACTTC. This sequence encodes CASSSGLGLFEQYF.

The chain recombines TRBV7-2 with TRBJ2-1, with D possibly matching TRBD2 (7 bases). There are 17 residues in the CDR3. The germline V gene has CDR1 SGHTA and CDR2 FQGNSA. Trimming pared 2 bases from V and 0 bases from J, leaving 14 bases between. In DNA form, the CDR3 reads TGTGCCAGCAGCTTAAGGCGGGGGCGGAGCTCCTACAATGAGCAGTTCTTC. This translates into CASSLRRGRSSYNEQFF. The full variable domain, completed using reference TRBV7-2 and TRBJ2-1, is GAGVSQSPSNKVTEKGKDVELRCDPISGHTALYWYRQSLGQGLEFLIYFQGNSAPDKSGLPSDRFSAERTGGSVSTLTIQRTQQEDSAVYLCASSLRRGRSSYNEQFFGPGTRLTVL.

The rearrangement joins TRBV19 to TRBJ2-7; TRBD1 matches at 7 bases. The CDR3 length is 15 residues. With V trimmed by 3 bases and J by 7 bases, 12 bases remained unmatched. The germline V gene has CDR1 LNHDA and CDR2 SQIVND (reference sequence). The CDR3 nucleotides are TGTGCCAGTAGTATTCGACAGGGCCGCGTAGGGGAGCAGTACTTC. This codes for CASSIRQGRVGEQYF. Combining the CDR3 with reference TRBV19 and TRBJ2-7 gives the whole variable domain DGGITQSPKYLFRKEGQNVTLSCEQNLNHDAMYWYRQDPGQGLRLIYYSQIVNDFQKGDIAEGYSVSREKKESFPLTVTSAQKNPTAFYLCASSIRQGRVGEQYFGPGTRLTVT.

This clone was counted once. The chain is built from TRBV6-1 and TRBJ2-5, with 12 bases that match TRBD2. The germline CDR1 and CDR2 sequences are MNHNS and SASEGT. The CDR3 is made up of 16 amino acids. Trimming cost V 4 bases and J 5 bases; bases outside gene matches: 8. CDR3 DNA: TGTGCCAGCAGTGCCCTAGCGGGAGGGCAGGGGGAGACCCAGTACTTC. Protein sequence: CASSALAGGQGETQYF.

This chain joins TRBV28 and TRBJ2-6; D is possibly TRBD2 (6 bases). V was shortened by 3 bases and J by 0 bases, with 12 bases between the two germline ends. The CDR3 covers 17 residues. From germline, CDR1 is MDHEN and CDR2 SYDVKM. As DNA, the CDR3 is TGTGCCAGCAGTTTGATCCAGCGGGTCTCTGGGGCCAACGTCCTGACTTTC. This codes for CASSLIQRVSGANVLTF. Complete variable domain (other parts from reference TRBV28 and TRBJ2-6): DVKVTQSSRYLVKRTGEKVFLECVQDMDHENMFWYRQDPGLGLRLIYFSYDVKMKEKGDIPEGYSVSREKKERFSLILESASTNQTSMYLCASSLIQRVSGANVLTFGAGSRLTVL.

This chain connects TRBV28 to TRBJ1-2, with a weak D call TRBD1 (5 bases). This CDR3 region has 15 residues. The germline V and J ends were trimmed by 7 bases and 5 bases, with 20 bases remaining between them. The germline gives CDR1 MDHEN, CDR2 SYDVKM. CDR3 protein: CASTHGGGVPYGYTF. The DNA of the CDR3 is TGTGCCAGCACTCACGGCGGAGGGGTGCCGTATGGCTACACCTTC.

V usage is TRBV7-8 and J usage is TRBJ2-1; 10 bases are a match to TRBD2. The trim removed 0 bases at V and 1 base at J, leaving 12 bases unmatched. Germline assignment: CDR1 SGHVS and CDR2 FQNEAQ. The CDR3 loop spans 20 amino acids. The CDR3 DNA is TGTGCCAGCAGCTTAGCGCGGGCTAGCGGGAGCTTTGGGTCCTACAATGAGCAGTTCTTC. Protein product: CASSLARASGSFGSYNEQFF.

V gene TRBV10-3 combines with J gene TRBJ1-4, with 8 bases lining up with TRBD1. The CDR3 covers 14 residues. The germline CDR1 and CDR2 sequences are ENHRY and SYGVKD. V lost 4 bases to trimming and J lost 8 bases; unmatched junction nucleotides: 6. In DNA, the CDR3 is TGTGCCATCAGTGCGCAGGGGGCGCAGGAAAAACTGTTTTTT. It is translated as CAISAQGAQEKLFF.

This clone was seen just once. The chain couples TRBV2 to TRBJ2-1; 11 positions match TRBD2. Trimming took 6 bases from V and 5 from J; bases not matched to a gene: 12. The CDR3 loop spans 17 amino acids. Germline V gene sequence: CDR1 SNHLY, CDR2 FYNNEI. The CDR3 region has the DNA TGTGCCAGCAGACCTCCGGGACTAGCGGATCTCCACAATGAGCAGTTCTTC. Its translation: CASRPPGLADLHNEQFF. The full variable domain, its missing parts supplied by reference TRBV2 and TRBJ2-1, is EPEVTQTPSHQVTQMGQEVILRCVPISNHLYFYWYRQILGQKVEFLVSFYNNEISEKSEIFDDQFSVERPDGSNFTLKIRSTKLEDSAMYFCASRPPGLADLHNEQFFGPGTRLTVL.

This chain uses TRBV7-9 with TRBJ1-4; a possible D gene is TRBD1 (6 bases). The CDR3 totals 15 residues. V was cut by 1 base and J by 11 bases, with 17 bases left in between. Germline loops: CDR1 SEHNR, CDR2 FQNEAQ (reference sequence). CDR3 sequence reads: CASSLGTGNVQKLFF. Written as DNA, the CDR3 is TGTGCCAGCAGCTTAGGTACAGGGAACGTGCAGAAACTGTTTTTT.

This clone was counted between two and nine times. The CDR3 region is CASSRGRNEKLFF. In DNA form, the CDR3 reads TGTGCCAGCAGCAGGGGGCGGAATGAAAAACTGTTTTTT. V is TRBV9 and J is TRBJ1-4, with 7 bases aligning to TRBD1. The V and J ends lost 4 bases and 5 bases, in that order; junction bases with no gene match: 2. Germline V gene sequence: CDR1 SGDLS, CDR2 YYNGEE. This CDR3 comprises 13 residues.

This clone was detected only a few times. The chain carries TRBV29-1 and TRBJ1-1; D uncertain. Trimming shortened V by 8 bases and J by 4 bases, and 11 bases separated the two germline ends. CDR1 and CDR2 (germline): SQVTM, ANQGSEA. CDR3 length equals 11 residues. The CDR3 is CSTRSGTEAFF. The CDR3 region has the DNA TGCAGCACGAGAAGTGGCACTGAAGCTTTCTTT.

This sequence joins TRBV5-1 and TRBJ2-1, with 7 bases matching TRBD2. This CDR3 has 15 residues. Germline V gives CDR1 SGHRS, CDR2 YFSETQ. The junction had 5 bases not matched to a gene; V was cut back by 1 base and J by 4 bases. CDR3 coding DNA: TGCGCCAGCAGCTTGTTATGGCGGGGGTACAATGAGCAGTTCTTC. It codes for CASSLLWRGYNEQFF.

The rearrangement links TRBV4-2 to TRBJ2-2; the D gene is possibly TRBD1 (5 bases). The CDR3 loop spans 14 amino acids. Trimming took 6 bases from V and 6 from J, leaving 14 bases between them. Germline loops: CDR1 LGHNA, CDR2 YNFKEQ. In DNA, the CDR3 is TGTGCCAGCAGGGGGCCCGCCGGCTCCGGGGAGCTGTTTTTT. Its protein product is CASRGPAGSGELFF.

The chain recombines TRBV30 with TRBJ1-4; D remains ambiguous. Trimming shortened V by 0 bases and J by 4 bases, and 6 bases separated the two germline ends. This CDR3 comprises 13 residues. Germline V gene data show CDR1 as GTSNPN and CDR2 as SVGIG (reference sequence). The CDR3 here is CAWSVRVNEKLFF. CDR3 DNA: TGTGCCTGGAGTGTACGGGTTAATGAAAAACTGTTTTTT.

The genes are TRBV30 and TRBJ2-3; 8 positions match TRBD2. This CDR3 comprises 15 residues. V trimming: 3 bases; J trimming: 4 bases; junction bases outside the gene matches: 9. CDR1 and CDR2 from the germline V gene are GTSNPN and SVGIG (reference sequence). The CDR3 DNA is TGTGCCTGGAGCGCCGGGGGGGCACTTTCAGATACGCAGTATTTT. It specifies CAWSAGGALSDTQYF.

CDR3 sequence (DNA): TGTGCCACCAGCAGAGTGACAGGGGTAACCGGGGAGCTGTTTTTT. Translated, it gives CATSRVTGVTGELFF. The chain links TRBV15 to TRBJ2-2, with 8 bases fitting TRBD1. V lost 1 base, J lost 5 bases, and 3 bases stayed unmatched. The CDR3 runs to 15 residues. Germline V gene lookup returns CDR1 LNHNV and CDR2 YYDKDF (reference sequence).

This chain uses TRBV14 with TRBJ2-1; weak D call: TRBD2 (5 bases). Germline CDR1 is SGHDN and CDR2 is FVKESK. V was cut by 4 bases and J by 0 bases, with 16 bases left in between. The CDR3 has 17 amino acids. This CDR3 is CASSPIAFRSSYNEQFF. DNA for the CDR3: TGTGCCAGCAGCCCGATAGCGTTTAGGAGCTCCTACAATGAGCAGTTCTTC.